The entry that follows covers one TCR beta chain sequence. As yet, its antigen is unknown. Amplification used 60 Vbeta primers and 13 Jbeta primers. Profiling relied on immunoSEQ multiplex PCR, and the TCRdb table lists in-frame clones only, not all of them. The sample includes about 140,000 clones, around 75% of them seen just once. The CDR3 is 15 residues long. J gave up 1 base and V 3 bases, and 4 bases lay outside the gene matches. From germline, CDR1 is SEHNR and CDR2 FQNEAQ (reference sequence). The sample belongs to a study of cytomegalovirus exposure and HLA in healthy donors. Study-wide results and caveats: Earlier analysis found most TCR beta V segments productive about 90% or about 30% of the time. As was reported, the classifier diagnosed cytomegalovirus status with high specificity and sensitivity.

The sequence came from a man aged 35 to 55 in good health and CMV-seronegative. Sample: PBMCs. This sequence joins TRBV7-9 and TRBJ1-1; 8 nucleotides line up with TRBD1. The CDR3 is CASSFAGGSNTEAFF. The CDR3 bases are TGTGCCAGCAGCTTCGCAGGGGGCTCGAACACTGAAGCTTTCTTT.